Listed here are 10 T cell receptor beta chains from one sample, sequenced in a study of blood T cell repertoires in COVID-19. Clones were sequenced by immunoSEQ multiplex PCR, and TCRdb holds only the in-frame ones, with some missing. Of about 140,000 clones in the sample, about 90% were seen once. Sample: peripheral blood. Receptor source: a man in his 60s with active or convalescent COVID-19.

The chain couples TRBV27 to TRBJ2-2, with 8 bases aligning to TRBD1. The CDR3 spans 16 residues. From germline, CDR1 is MNHEY and CDR2 SMNVEV (reference sequence). The J segment lost 4 bases and the V segment lost 2 bases, leaving 6 bases of the junction unmatched. The CDR3 spells CASSLRDRRSTGELFF. In nucleotides, the CDR3 is TGTGCCAGCAGTTTACGGGACAGGCGGAGCACCGGGGAGCTGTTTTTT.

This sequence joins TRBV7-9 and TRBJ2-1, with D possibly being TRBD2 (5 bases). With 3 bases removed from V and 0 bases from J, the gap between germline ends came to 6 bases. This CDR3 has 14 residues. The V gene's germline CDR1 is SEHNR and CDR2 FQNEAQ (reference sequence). The CDR3 DNA reads as TGTGCCAGCAGCTTGGACTCCTCCTACAATGAGCAGTTCTTC. Encoded protein: CASSLDSSYNEQFF.

This chain uses TRBV7-6 with TRBJ2-3; D call uncertain. The length of the CDR3 is 15 residues. V dropped 1 base and J dropped 2 bases, with 10 bases sitting between them. Germline loops: CDR1 SGHVS, CDR2 FNYEAQ. CDR3 in DNA: TGTGCCAGCAGCTTAGATAACATGATCACAGATACGCAGTATTTT. Its protein product is CASSLDNMITDTQYF.

In this sample, this clone turned up a few times. V is TRBV19 and J is TRBJ2-5; 9 nucleotides match TRBD1. Unmatched junction bases numbered 6, after V lost 8 bases and J lost 5 bases. In germline, CDR1 is LNHDA, CDR2 SQIVND (reference sequence). The CDR3 contains 13 residues. Here the CDR3 DNA reads TGTGCCAGTGGATTTGGACAGGGGGAGACCCAGTACTTC. Amino acid sequence: CASGFGQGETQYF. The full variable domain, completed using reference TRBV19 and TRBJ2-5, is DGGITQSPKYLFRKEGQNVTLSCEQNLNHDAMYWYRQDPGQGLRLIYYSQIVNDFQKGDIAEGYSVSREKKESFPLTVTSAQKNPTAFYLCASGFGQGETQYFGPGTRLLVL.

V and J are TRBV28 and TRBJ1-1; D might be TRBD1 (5 bases). CDR3 length equals 13 residues. V lost 7 bases, J lost 7 bases, and 16 bases lay in between. Germline V gene sequence: CDR1 MDHEN, CDR2 SYDVKM. CDR3 DNA sequence: TGTGCCAGCACCCAAGCCCAGGGCCGTGAAGCTTTCTTT. Protein product: CASTQAQGREAFF.

The rearrangement uses TRBV5-1 and TRBJ2-2; TRBD2 aligns across 10 bases. Germline V gene sequence: CDR1 SGHRS, CDR2 YFSETQ. CDR3 length: 17 amino acids. With 0 bases clipped from V and 3 bases from J, the junction kept 5 bases outside the gene matches. DNA for the CDR3: TGCGCCAGCAGCTTGGCCAGCGGGAGGGGTCACACCGGGGAGCTGTTTTTT. Translating gives CASSLASGRGHTGELFF.

V is TRBV28 and J is TRBJ1-1; TRBD1 aligns across 10 bases. Germline V CDR1 and CDR2: MDHEN, SYDVKM. J was trimmed by 4 bases and V by 2 bases; bases with no gene match: 4. This CDR3 is 15 amino acids long. The CDR3 loop is CASSLPGTGATEAFF. CDR3 coding DNA: TGTGCCAGCAGTTTACCTGGGACAGGGGCCACTGAAGCTTTCTTT.

A word on this clone: One end of the junction fails to match germline, which may point to a read error. J is TRBJ1-2 and V is TRBV9; D perhaps matches TRBD1 (5 bases). Per the germline V gene, CDR1 is SGDLS and CDR2 is YYNGEE. This CDR3 spans 14 amino acids. CDR3 residues: CASSSGSGDYGYTF. CDR3 nucleotide sequence: TGTGCCAGCAGCTCGGGCTCCGGGGACTACGGCTACACCTTC.

This clone has only one observation. The chain carries TRBV23-1 and TRBJ1-1; D gene uncertain. Being an ORF, TRBV23-1 has a function that is uncertain. The CDR3 totals 16 residues. V lost 8 bases to trimming and J lost 0 bases, with 19 bases between them. DNA for the CDR3: TGCGCCAGCTACATCGAACAGCGACTAGTGAACACTGAAGCTTTCTTT. This codes for CASYIEQRLVNTEAFF.

The V gene is TRBV28, the J gene TRBJ1-4; 9 nucleotides align to TRBD1. V lost 1 base to trimming and J lost 10 bases; unmatched junction nucleotides: 7. CDR1 and CDR2 (germline): MDHEN, SYDVKM. The CDR3 consists of 15 residues. Written as DNA, the CDR3 is TGTGCCAGCAGTTTATCAGGGACAGGGTCCGGAAAACTGTTTTTT. It is translated as CASSLSGTGSGKLFF. Full variable domain (missing parts from reference TRBV28 and TRBJ1-4): DVKVTQSSRYLVKRTGEKVFLECVQDMDHENMFWYRQDPGLGLRLIYFSYDVKMKEKGDIPEGYSVSREKKERFSLILESASTNQTSMYLCASSLSGTGSGKLFFGSGTQLSVL.